The clone carrying this TCR beta chain occurred many times. Its cognate antigen is unknown. These data originate in a study of T-cell reconstitution after alpha-beta-depleted transplantation in children. Overall study results and limits: Approximately two months post-transplant, alpha-beta T cells reportedly originated from several hundred expanded graft clones. One year after transplant, T-cell counts and diversity came mostly from newly produced T cells.

V was trimmed by 1 base and J by 4 bases, leaving 8 bases between them. The length of the CDR3 is 13 residues. Unique molecular identifiers were incorporated during preparation of the TCRbeta library. TCRdb redid the calling of the PCR reads with MiXCR, one entry per CDR3 protein. The sample includes just under 250,000 distinct CDR3 sequences, 20% to 30% of them seen just once. The chain has TRBV12-3 or TRBV12-4 and TRBJ2-7; D may be TRBD1 (6 bases). Sequencing used PBMCs, obtained before TCRalphabeta/CD19-depleted stem cell transplant. This receptor was identified in a girl aged 2 to 9 with Fanconi anemia, due to receive a stem cell transplant. The CDR3 sequence is CASSLDRVYEQYF. The CDR3 DNA reads TGTGCCAGCAGTTTAGACAGGGTTTACGAGCAGTACTTC.